This record looks at one T cell receptor beta chain sequence and its context. Its specificity is not known. Per the germline V gene, CDR1 is SGHAT and CDR2 is FQNNGV. The CDR3 has 17 amino acids. V lost 2 bases, J lost 0 bases, and 11 bases lay in between. Produced via immunoSEQ multiplex PCR; TCRdb's table is partial and in-frame only. The sample yields 12,000 to 15,000 clones, over 70% seen once. The record originates from a study of PD-1 blockade in classical Hodgkin lymphoma. Broader study findings: Similar baseline diversity was found in complete responders and newly diagnosed patients. Reported baseline diversity: healthy donors highest, relapsed/refractory patients lowest.

Every patient had relapsed following autologous stem cell transplantation, and cohorts differed in brentuximab vedotin exposure. The receptor was isolated from a human donor with classical Hodgkin lymphoma. The chain employs TRBV11-2 and TRBJ2-6, with a possible D match to TRBD1 (6 bases). The sample here was peripheral blood mononuclear cells (PBMCs), taken before the second cycle of nivolumab. In DNA form, the CDR3 reads TGTGCCAGCAGCTTACTCAAGGACAGCTCTGGGGCCAACGTCCTGACTTTC. Protein: CASSLLKDSSGANVLTF.